The 11 T cell receptor beta chains below all came from one sample that was sequenced in a study of blood T cell repertoires in COVID-19. Sequencing used immunoSEQ multiplex PCR; TCRdb keeps in-frame clones, though not all of them. The sample has hundreds of thousands of clones, about 90% seen once. The specimen was PBMCs or T cells enriched from blood (not recorded which). The receptors were gathered from a woman in her twenties or thirties who had recovered from COVID-19.

The chain uses TRBV28 and TRBJ1-2; D unclear. Germline loops: CDR1 MDHEN, CDR2 SYDVKM. The CDR3 spans 14 residues. The V end lost 2 bases, the J end lost 3 bases, and 10 bases lay between the germline ends. CDR3 bases: TGTGCCAGCAGTTTAGGTGCCGGGGACTATGGCTACACCTTC. Protein sequence: CASSLGAGDYGYTF.

This sequence joins TRBV6-5 and TRBJ1-5, with D maybe TRBD1 (5 bases). Per germline, CDR1 MNHEY and CDR2 SVGAGI. V dropped 6 bases and J dropped 3 bases, with 15 bases sitting between them. The CDR3 consists of 15 residues. CDR3 DNA sequence: TGTGCCAGCAGCCTCCTGGGGGGTTCCAATCAGCCCCAGCATTTT. Amino acid sequence: CASSLLGGSNQPQHF.

V gene TRBV25-1 combines with J gene TRBJ2-2, with D maybe TRBD1 (6 bases). Per germline, CDR1 MGHDK and CDR2 SYGVNS. V gave up 3 bases and J gave up 5 bases, with 10 bases separating them. The CDR3 has 14 residues. CDR3 region: CASSDDRRTGELFF. Here the CDR3 DNA reads TGTGCCAGCAGTGATGACAGGCGGACCGGGGAGCTGTTTTTT.

This clone showed up just a few times. The CDR3 protein is CASSIEGMRGASYNEQFF. CDR3 nucleotides: TGTGCCAGTAGTATAGAGGGCATGCGGGGGGCCTCCTACAATGAGCAGTTCTTC. The chain links TRBV19 to TRBJ2-1, with 8 bases that match TRBD2. CDR3 length: 18 amino acids. The V and J ends lost 0 bases and 0 bases, in that order; junction bases with no gene match: 7. CDR1 is LNHDA and CDR2 is SQIVND in the germline V gene (reference sequence).

V usage is TRBV27 and J usage is TRBJ2-5; 9 bases fit TRBD2. The length of the CDR3 is 21 residues. Looked up from germline, CDR1 is MNHEY and CDR2 is SMNVEV (reference sequence). V lost 4 bases to trimming and J lost 4 bases; unmatched junction nucleotides: 25. The CDR3 DNA sequence: TGTGCCAGCAGTTCTATCCCACCTCGGGTAGTTGCGGGGGGGCTTCTAGAGACCCAGTACTTC. Its protein is CASSSIPPRVVAGGLLETQYF.

This clone was found once. V and J are TRBV19 and TRBJ1-6; D perhaps matches TRBD1 (5 bases). The CDR3 loop spans 13 amino acids. Germline loops: CDR1 LNHDA, CDR2 SQIVND (reference sequence). With 3 bases removed from V and 6 bases from J, the gap between germline ends came to 6 bases. CDR3 residues: CASSMGLNSPLHF. Written as DNA, the CDR3 is TGTGCCAGTAGTATGGGGCTTAATTCACCCCTCCACTTT.

This chain connects TRBV5-1 to TRBJ1-2; TRBD1 aligns across 7 bases. CDR1 SGHRS and CDR2 YFSETQ come from the germline V gene. With V trimmed by 7 bases and J by 6 bases, 21 bases remained unmatched. The CDR3 contains 17 residues. CDR3 loop: CASSLEQGPLPIDGYTF. The CDR3 nucleotides read TGCGCCAGCTCACTAGAACAGGGGCCCCTCCCCATCGATGGCTACACCTTC.

The chain couples TRBV7-2 to TRBJ2-3; 10 nucleotides line up with TRBD2. The CDR3 runs to 18 residues. Germline CDR1 is SGHTA and CDR2 is FQGNSA. V lost 1 base, J lost 0 bases, and 7 bases stayed unmatched. The CDR3 protein is CASSLVPLSGGSTDTQYF. The CDR3 bases are TGTGCCAGCAGCTTAGTTCCCCTTAGCGGGGGGAGCACAGATACGCAGTATTTT.

The gene calls are TRBV19 and TRBJ1-2; the match to TRBD1 covers 9 bases. V was clipped by 5 bases and J by 3 bases; unmatched bases: 10. Germline V gene sequence: CDR1 LNHDA, CDR2 SQIVND (reference sequence). This CDR3 is 16 amino acids long. CDR3 bases: TGTGCCAGTAGTGAATCCGGGACAGGGAATTACTATGGCTACACCTTC. It encodes CASSESGTGNYYGYTF.

A few counts support this clone. The chain couples TRBV19 to TRBJ1-1; D may be TRBD1 (6 bases). Trimming cost V 5 bases and J 4 bases, with 14 bases left between them. Germline V CDR1 and CDR2: LNHDA, SQIVND (reference sequence). CDR3 length: 14 amino acids. CDR3 sequence reads: CASSVGQVSTEAFF. In DNA, the CDR3 is TGTGCCAGTAGTGTGGGACAAGTTTCCACTGAAGCTTTCTTT. The variable domain in full, completed from reference TRBV19 and TRBJ1-1, reads DGGITQSPKYLFRKEGQNVTLSCEQNLNHDAMYWYRQDPGQGLRLIYYSQIVNDFQKGDIAEGYSVSREKKESFPLTVTSAQKNPTAFYLCASSVGQVSTEAFFGQGTRLTVV.

This clone was seen only a few times. J is TRBJ1-1 and V is TRBV5-4, with 10 positions matching TRBD1. Germline lookup yields CDR1 SGHNT and CDR2 YYREEE (reference sequence). Germline trimming cut 5 bases from V and 5 bases from J; bases unmatched to any gene: 6. The CDR3 contains 14 residues. DNA of the CDR3: TGTGCCAGCAGGGACAGGGGGGAGGTGACTGAAGCTTTCTTT. Its translation: CASRDRGEVTEAFF.